Sequencing of this T cell receptor beta chain was carried out in a study of neurological immune-mediated disorders. Study conclusions and caveats: One related-CDR3 cluster, which may be a signature, held the repertoires of 18 of 34 multiple sclerosis patients after phylogenetic grouping.

The CDR3 has 15 residues. Trimming pared 1 base from V and 4 bases from J, leaving 10 bases between. This clonotype was detected many times. Its target is not known. Unsorted libraries were generated from 2 million PBMCs. These cells had been stored in RNAlater at -80 C. 5'RACE with 10-nucleotide random UMIs generated the cDNA. In TCRdb, the 5' RACE reads were re-called with MiXCR into one record per CDR3 protein. The top ten clones hold approximately 2.9% of a sample with tens of thousands of distinct CDR3 sequences, 3% to 4.5% of them seen once. The TCR originated in a woman between 50 and 59 years old with multiple sclerosis. This chain joins TRBV12-3 or TRBV12-4 and TRBJ2-2, with D uncertain. Input material: PBMCs. The CDR3 DNA sequence: TGTGCCAGCAGTTTAGGGTCCGGACCCACCGGGGAGCTGTTTTTT. This translates into CASSLGSGPTGELFF.